The 10 T cell receptor beta chains below were found in one sample sequenced in a study of OX40 agonist ivuxolimab in advanced cancers. The method was immunoSEQ multiplex PCR; TCRdb's version includes in-frame clones alone and lacks a portion of them. This table has just under 65,000 clones, about 81% appearing once. The sequences come from CD4+ or CD8+ T cells sorted from blood, collected in a trial of the OX40 agonist ivuxolimab. The receptors derive from an adult with an advanced solid tumor such as melanoma, head and neck, liver or kidney cancer.

The chain joins TRBV5-5 to TRBJ1-4; 9 bases line up with TRBD1. Trimming took 4 bases from V and 2 from J; bases not matched to a gene: 6. This CDR3 comprises 16 residues. Germline CDR1 and CDR2: SGHKS and YYEKEE (reference sequence). CDR3 bases: TGTGCCAGCAGCCGCGGACAGGGGCAGACTAATGAAAAACTGTTTTTT. It encodes CASSRGQGQTNEKLFF.

V and J are TRBV5-4 and TRBJ1-1; the D is unclear. V dropped 1 base and J dropped 3 bases, with 10 bases sitting between them. This CDR3 comprises 14 residues. Germline lookup yields CDR1 SGHNT and CDR2 YYREEE (reference sequence). DNA of the CDR3: TGTGCCAGCAGCTTGACTGGAGGATACACTGAAGCTTTCTTT. This translates into CASSLTGGYTEAFF.

Comment on this clone: Other DNA sequences in this sample translate to the same CDR3. The chain has TRBV11-3 and TRBJ2-1; 7 bases match TRBD2. Germline CDR1 SGHNT, CDR2 YENEEA. V was pared by 1 base and J by 10 bases, with 7 bases of the junction left unmatched. CDR3 length equals 14 residues. The DNA of the CDR3 is TGTGCCAGCAGCTTAGGGTGGGGGGGTGACGAGCAGTTCTTC. It translates to CASSLGWGGDEQFF.

A few counts support this clone. The chain joins TRBV18 to TRBJ1-5, with a weak D call TRBD1 (5 bases). Germline V gene data show CDR1 as KGHSH and CDR2 as LQKENI. V was pared by 4 bases and J by 4 bases, with 8 bases between. CDR3 length equals 13 residues. The CDR3 DNA follows: TGTGCCAGCTCACAACAGGAAAATCAGCCCCAGCATTTT. It encodes CASSQQENQPQHF.

CDR3 sequence reads: CASSSRADHGYTF. The CDR3 region has the DNA TGTGCCAGCAGCTCCCGGGCAGACCATGGCTACACCTTC. The chain joins TRBV5-7 to TRBJ1-2; D ambiguous. TRBV5-7 is noted as an ORF with a role that remains uncertain. Trimming pared 3 bases from V and 6 bases from J, leaving 12 bases between. The CDR3 runs to 13 residues.

CDR3 in DNA: TGTGCCAGCAGAGCCGGGACAGCTAGGGAAAAACTGTTTTTT. Encoded protein: CASRAGTAREKLFF. The V gene is TRBV28, the J gene TRBJ1-4; 7 bases are a match to TRBD1. This CDR3 contains 14 residues. Germline loops: CDR1 MDHEN, CDR2 SYDVKM. Trimming at V came to 6 bases and at J to 8 bases, leaving 9 bases not matched to a gene. The variable domain in full, with the rest retrieved from reference TRBV28 and TRBJ1-4, is DVKVTQSSRYLVKRTGEKVFLECVQDMDHENMFWYRQDPGLGLRLIYFSYDVKMKEKGDIPEGYSVSREKKERFSLILESASTNQTSMYLCASRAGTAREKLFFGSGTQLSVL.

Comment on this clone: Mismatch with germline at one junction end may stem from a read error. The chain is built from TRBV19 and TRBJ1-5, with a weak D call TRBD1 (6 bases). Germline values: CDR1 LNHDA, CDR2 SQIVND (reference sequence). The CDR3 sequence is 14 residues long. CDR3 protein: CASSVDRINQPQHF. CDR3 coding DNA: TGTGCCAGTAGTGTAGACAGGATCAATCAGCCCCAGCATTTT. Drawing the rest from reference TRBV19 and TRBJ1-5, the complete variable domain is DGGITQSPKYLFRKEGQNVTLSCEQNLNHDAMYWYRQDPGQGLRLIYYSQIVNDFQKGDIAEGYSVSREKKESFPLTVTSAQKNPTAFYLCASSVDRINQPQHFGDGTRLSIL.

This chain connects TRBV20-1 to TRBJ1-1; tentative D call: TRBD1 (5 bases). V was shortened by 6 bases and J by 8 bases, with 10 bases between the two germline ends. The CDR3 is 10 residues long. The germline V gene encodes CDR1 DFQATT and CDR2 SNEGSKA (reference sequence). CDR3 DNA sequence: TGCAGTGCCTGGGACGGAGAAGCTTTCTTT. It translates to CSAWDGEAFF.

The chain uses TRBV19 and TRBJ1-3, with D tentatively TRBD1 (5 bases). The CDR3 has 14 residues. The V gene's germline CDR1 is LNHDA and CDR2 SQIVND (reference sequence). V lost 6 bases and J 0 bases, leaving 9 bases between the germline ends. DNA of the CDR3: TGTGCCAGTAGCCCCGGGGGCTCTGGAAACACCATATATTTT. It codes for CASSPGGSGNTIYF. Complete variable domain (other parts from reference TRBV19 and TRBJ1-3): DGGITQSPKYLFRKEGQNVTLSCEQNLNHDAMYWYRQDPGQGLRLIYYSQIVNDFQKGDIAEGYSVSREKKESFPLTVTSAQKNPTAFYLCASSPGGSGNTIYFGEGSWLTVV.

The V and J genes are TRBV29-1 and TRBJ2-7, with D perhaps being TRBD1 or TRBD2 (5 bases each). Per the germline V gene, CDR1 is SQVTM and CDR2 is ANQGSEA. The CDR3 is made up of 13 amino acids. The CDR3 reads CTSVGVISYEQYF. In nucleotides, the CDR3 is TGCACCTCGGTGGGGGTTATCTCCTACGAGCAGTACTTC.